The present T cell receptor (beta chain) was sequenced within a study of molecular identifiers for immune sequencing clone quantification. Findings and limits, study-wide: Spike-in Jurkat TCR RNA from a single cell reportedly registered among 950,000 or so naive cells. Underestimation of highly expanded clone sizes could arise where identical TCR molecules share a barcode.

As concerns this clonotype: Its specificity is not known.

This CDR3 region has 15 residues. CDR1 GTSNPN and CDR2 SVGIG come from the germline V gene (reference sequence). V lost 5 bases and J lost 6; bases outside the gene matches: 9. MiXCR was run by TCRdb on the PCR reads, yielding one entry per CDR3 protein. This table holds a few hundred thousand distinct CDR3 sequences, approximately 25% found once. A CD8+CD4-CCR7+CD45RA+ gate was used to sort naive CD8 T cells. Material: naive CD8+ T cells from blood, with Jurkat cell RNA spiked in. Regarding subset: FACS-sorted CD8+CD4-CCR7+CD45RA+ naive T cells. The source of this sequence is a human donor in good health. Some libraries in this study had Jurkat cell RNA spiked in. The chain has TRBV30 and TRBJ2-2; 10 nucleotides agree with TRBD1. The chain's CDR3 is CAWGSGTGVSGELFF. The CDR3 region has the DNA TGTGCCTGGGGGTCCGGGACAGGGGTTTCCGGGGAGCTGTTTTTT.